The 6 T cell receptor beta chains below come from one sample, sequenced in a study of T cell changes during pregnancy in multiple sclerosis. The protocol was immunoSEQ multiplex PCR, while the TCRdb copy is restricted to in-frame clones and leaves out a portion. The sample has tens of thousands of clones, 80% to 90% seen once. The sequenced sample was CD4+ T cells from peripheral blood mononuclear cells, obtained in the first trimester of pregnancy. These receptors came from a female donor with multiple sclerosis, enrolled in a pregnancy study.

As DNA, the CDR3 is TGTGCCAGTAGTTCAAGCGGGCGGGGGGGCTACACCTTC. It codes for CASSSSGRGGYTF. The J gene is TRBJ1-2, the V gene TRBV19; D is possibly TRBD1 (5 bases). Trimming pared 5 bases from V and 8 bases from J, leaving 15 bases between. The germline gives CDR1 LNHDA, CDR2 SQIVND (reference sequence). This CDR3 contains 13 residues.

The chain couples TRBV28 to TRBJ2-3; tentatively, D is TRBD2 (5 bases). Germline V gene data show CDR1 as MDHEN and CDR2 as SYDVKM. V was trimmed by 5 bases and J by 6 bases, leaving 15 bases between them. The CDR3 is made up of 14 amino acids. CDR3 coding DNA: TGTGCCAGCAGTAGTTCAGCGGTGCCTGATACGCAGTATTTT. It specifies CASSSSAVPDTQYF.

This clone was counted a single time. This sequence joins TRBV5-5 and TRBJ2-7; TRBD1 aligns across 7 bases. V gave up 5 bases and J gave up 2 bases; unmatched junction bases: 10. The CDR3 length is 15 residues. Germline V gene sequence: CDR1 SGHKS, CDR2 YYEKEE (reference sequence). The CDR3 DNA sequence: TGTGCCAGCAGGCTTGGGGTGGGACAGACCTACGAGCAGTACTTC. Amino acid sequence: CASRLGVGQTYEQYF.

The rearrangement joins TRBV7-6 to TRBJ2-2; 7 bases map to TRBD2. The CDR3 runs to 15 residues. Germline V gene lookup returns CDR1 SGHVS and CDR2 FNYEAQ. V dropped 4 bases and J dropped 4; count of bases not matched to a gene: 6. The CDR3 protein is CASSSLGGSTGELFF. CDR3 nucleotides: TGTGCCAGCAGCTCTCTTGGCGGGAGCACCGGGGAGCTGTTTTTT.

V usage is TRBV18 and J usage is TRBJ2-5; the D is unclear. From germline, CDR1 is KGHSH and CDR2 LQKENI. V lost 2 bases to trimming and J lost 2 bases, with 18 bases between them. The CDR3 covers 17 residues. The CDR3 DNA reads as TGTGCCAGCTCACCAGCTTTTACGACACCCCTTCAAGAGACCCAGTACTTC. Protein product: CASSPAFTTPLQETQYF.

V usage is TRBV14 and J usage is TRBJ1-2; D remains ambiguous. The germline gives CDR1 SGHDN, CDR2 FVKESK. The CDR3 is 12 amino acids. The V gene lost 6 bases and the J gene lost 0 bases, with 5 bases spanning the gap. This chain's CDR3 is CASRRANYGYTF. DNA of the CDR3: TGTGCCAGCAGGCGAGCTAACTATGGCTACACCTTC.